A selection of T cell receptor beta chains follows, all from one sample in a study of tumor-infiltrating lymphocytes in primary liver carcinoma. One entry per CDR3 protein results from TCRdb running MiXCR on the multiplex PCR reads. The top ten clones hold 17% of a sample with about 320,000 distinct CDR3 sequences, approximately 58% of them seen once. Sequencing input: peripheral blood. The receptors shown here come from a woman aged 25 to 39 with primary liver carcinoma and hepatitis B virus infection. The CDR3 runs from the conserved cysteine through the conserved F or W. The D gene is left open where the match is weak. Expanded clones get a size class; other rows say once, few or many, or leave the size out.

D gene,J gene,clone size,V gene,CDR3 protein,CDR3 DNA
NA,TRBJ1-6,NA,TRBV12-3/TRBV12-4,CASSLGGNSLLHF,TGTGCCAGCTCATTGGGGGGGAATTCACTCCTCCACTTT
NA,TRBJ2-1,NA,TRBV30,CAWSPPFISQAGQFF,TGTGCCTGGAGTCCTCCCTTCATAAGCCAGGCGGGGCAGTTCTTC
NA,TRBJ2-3,NA,TRBV9,CASSRSSGLTDTQYF,TGTGCCAGCAGCCGCTCTTCGGGACTCACAGATACGCAGTATTTT
NA,TRBJ1-5,few,TRBV6-1,CASRFRGSNQPQHF,TGTGCCAGCAGGTTCAGGGGAAGCAATCAGCCCCAGCATTTT
NA,TRBJ2-3,NA,TRBV7-8,CASSQFLAPADKQYF,TGTGCCAGCAGCCAGTTCCTAGCTCCGGCAGATAAGCAGTATTTT
TRBD1,TRBJ2-1,many,TRBV6-2/TRBV6-3,CASRPTGGLLYNEQFF,TGTGCCAGCAGGCCGACAGGGGGCCTTCTCTACAATGAGCAGTTCTTC
NA,TRBJ1-1,once,TRBV13,CARSLGGFGIGGTEALF,TGTGCCAGGAGCTTAGGAGGGTTTGGCATTGGGGGCACTGAAGCTCTCTTT
TRBD2,TRBJ2-2,many,TRBV6-2/TRBV6-3,CASRVAGLNTGELFF,TGTGCCAGCAGAGTAGCGGGATTGAACACCGGGGAGCTGTTTTTT
NA,TRBJ1-1,few,TRBV7-8,CASRDNREGRTEAFF,TGTGCCAGCAGGGACAACAGGGAAGGTAGGACTGAAGCTTTCTTT
TRBD1,TRBJ2-7,once,TRBV7-9,CVSSLGGQGKKQYF,TGTGTCAGCAGCTTAGGAGGACAGGGAAAGAAGCAGTACTTC
NA,TRBJ2-5,NA,TRBV5-6,CASSQGPPAIHATQYF,TGTGCCAGCAGCCAGGGACCCCCGGCGATTCACGCGACCCAGTACTTC
NA,TRBJ1-2,NA,TRBV4-1,CASNQEPVYGYTF,TGCGCCAGCAACCAAGAGCCGGTCTATGGCTACACCTTC
TRBD2,TRBJ2-1,few,TRBV12-3/TRBV12-4,CASSSLAGGYNEQFF,TGTGCCAGCAGTTCCTTAGCGGGAGGCTACAATGAGCAGTTCTTC
TRBD1,TRBJ1-1,NA,TRBV7-9,CASSLAGTGSTEAFF,TGTGCCAGCAGCTTAGCAGGGACAGGGTCCACTGAAGCTTTCTTT
NA,TRBJ2-1,NA,TRBV28,CASLGMDYPYNEQFF,TGTGCCAGCCTCGGGATGGACTACCCTTACAATGAGCAGTTCTTC
NA,TRBJ1-5,few,TRBV7-9,CASSFGQGIESNQPQHF,TGTGCCAGCAGCTTCGGGCAGGGGATTGAAAGCAATCAGCCCCAGCATTTT
NA,TRBJ1-4,few,TRBV6-5,CASSAQAGGEKLFF,TGTGCCAGCAGTGCTCAGGCGGGAGGTGAAAAACTGTTTTTT
TRBD1,TRBJ2-4,NA,TRBV7-3,CASSISGTGSIQYF,TGTGCCAGCAGCATCTCCGGGACAGGGAGCATTCAGTACTTC
NA,TRBJ2-7,NA,TRBV11-2,CASSLGDKGGDEQYF,TGTGCCAGCAGCTTAGGGGACAAGGGAGGCGACGAGCAGTACTTC
NA,TRBJ2-1,NA,TRBV7-8,CASSLQDPADYNEQFF,TGTGCCAGCAGCTTACAGGACCCCGCTGACTACAATGAGCAGTTCTTC
NA,TRBJ2-1,many,TRBV11-2,CASSLAPRGAEQFF,TGTGCCAGCAGTCTAGCCCCAAGGGGGGCTGAGCAGTTCTTC
NA,TRBJ1-4,NA,TRBV12-3/TRBV12-4,CVSSSRGYAPEKLFF,TGTGTCAGCAGTTCCCGGGGTTACGCCCCTGAAAAACTGTTTTTC
NA,TRBJ2-1,NA,TRBV6-5,CASSTTLRDSRHNEQFF,TGTGCCAGCAGCACCACCCTCCGGGACTCGAGACACAATGAGCAGTTCTTC
TRBD1,TRBJ2-2,once,TRBV4-2,CASKRTGAVELFF,TGCGCCAGCAAAAGGACAGGAGCCGTGGAGCTGTTTTTT
TRBD1,TRBJ2-3,NA,TRBV6-2/TRBV6-3,CANSYEGQGFPDTQYF,TGTGCCAACAGTTATGAAGGACAGGGGTTTCCAGATACGCAGTATTTT
NA,TRBJ1-6,NA,TRBV4-1,CASSQGRGSPLHF,TGCGCCAGCAGCCAAGGTAGGGGATCACCCCTCCACTTT